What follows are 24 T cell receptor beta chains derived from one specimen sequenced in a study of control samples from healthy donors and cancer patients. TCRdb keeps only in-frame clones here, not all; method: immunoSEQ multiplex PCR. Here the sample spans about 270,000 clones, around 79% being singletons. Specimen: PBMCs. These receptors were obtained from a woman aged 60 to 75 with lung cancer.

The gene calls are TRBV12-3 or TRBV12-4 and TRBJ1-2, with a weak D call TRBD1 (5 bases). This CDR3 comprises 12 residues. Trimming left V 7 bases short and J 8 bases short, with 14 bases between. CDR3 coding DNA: TGTGCCAGCACAGCAGGGTCAGGCGGCTACACCTTC. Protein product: CASTAGSGGYTF.

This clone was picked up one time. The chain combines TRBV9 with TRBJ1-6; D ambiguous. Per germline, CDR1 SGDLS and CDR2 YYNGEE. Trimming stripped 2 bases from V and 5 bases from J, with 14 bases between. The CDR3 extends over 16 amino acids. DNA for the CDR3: TGTGCCAGCAGCGTCGATACGCACCCAGATAATTCACCCCTCCACTTT. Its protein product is CASSVDTHPDNSPLHF.

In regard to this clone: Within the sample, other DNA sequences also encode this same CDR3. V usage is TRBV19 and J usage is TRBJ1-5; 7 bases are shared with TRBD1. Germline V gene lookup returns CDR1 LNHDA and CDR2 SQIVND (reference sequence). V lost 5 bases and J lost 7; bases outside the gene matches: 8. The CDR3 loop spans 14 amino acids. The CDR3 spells CASSVEQGPQPQHF. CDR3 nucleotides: TGTGCCAGTAGTGTTGAACAGGGGCCCCAGCCCCAGCATTTT.

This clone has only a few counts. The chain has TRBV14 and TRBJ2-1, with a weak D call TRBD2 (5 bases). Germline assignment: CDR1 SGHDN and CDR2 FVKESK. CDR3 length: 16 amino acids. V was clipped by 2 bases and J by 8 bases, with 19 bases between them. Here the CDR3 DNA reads TGTGCCAGCAGCCAATACCTCCCAGCGGTGGGCGATGAGCAGTTCTTC. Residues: CASSQYLPAVGDEQFF.

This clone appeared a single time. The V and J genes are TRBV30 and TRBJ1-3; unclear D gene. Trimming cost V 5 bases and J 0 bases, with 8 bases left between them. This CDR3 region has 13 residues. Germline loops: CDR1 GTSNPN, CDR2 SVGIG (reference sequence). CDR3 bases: TGTGCCTGGGCGGGCCGCTCTGGAAACACCATATATTTT. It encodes CAWAGRSGNTIYF.

CDR3 in amino acids: CASSQFTGNYGYTF. DNA of the CDR3: TGTGCCAGCAGCCAATTTACGGGCAACTATGGCTACACCTTC. This rearrangement joins TRBV3-1 (or the pseudogene TRBV3-2) to TRBJ1-2; unclear D gene. V lost 2 bases and J lost 2, with 9 bases in between. CDR1 and CDR2 from the germline V gene are LGHDT and YNNKEL (reference sequence). This CDR3 is built from 14 residues.

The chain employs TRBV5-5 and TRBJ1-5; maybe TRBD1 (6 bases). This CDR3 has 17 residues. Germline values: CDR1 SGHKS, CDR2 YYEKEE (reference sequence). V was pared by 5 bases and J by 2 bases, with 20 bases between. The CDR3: CASSLIPGARGNQPQHF. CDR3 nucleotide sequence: TGTGCCAGCAGTCTTATACCGGGGGCGCGGGGCAATCAGCCCCAGCATTTT.

In DNA, the CDR3 is TGTGCCAGCAGCAGGTCTAGCGGGAGTTACAATGAGCAGTTCTTC. Translating gives CASSRSSGSYNEQFF. The V gene is TRBV7-9, the J gene TRBJ2-1, with 10 bases that match TRBD2. Germline values: CDR1 SEHNR, CDR2 FQNEAQ (reference sequence). Trimming took 5 bases from V and 4 from J; bases not matched to a gene: 5. CDR3 length: 15 amino acids.

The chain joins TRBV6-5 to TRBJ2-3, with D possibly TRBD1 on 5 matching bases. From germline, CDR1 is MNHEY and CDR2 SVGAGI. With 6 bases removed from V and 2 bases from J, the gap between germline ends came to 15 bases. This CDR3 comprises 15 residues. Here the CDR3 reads CASSYSGMATDTQYF. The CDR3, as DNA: TGTGCCAGCAGCTATTCAGGGATGGCCACAGATACGCAGTATTTT.

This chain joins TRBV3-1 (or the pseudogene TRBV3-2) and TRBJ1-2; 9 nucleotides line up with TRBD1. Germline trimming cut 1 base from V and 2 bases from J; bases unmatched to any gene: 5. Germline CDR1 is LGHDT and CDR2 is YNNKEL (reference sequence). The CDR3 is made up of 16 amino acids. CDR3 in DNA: TGTGCCAGCAGCCAAGTCCTCGGACAGGGGAACTATGGCTACACCTTC. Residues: CASSQVLGQGNYGYTF.

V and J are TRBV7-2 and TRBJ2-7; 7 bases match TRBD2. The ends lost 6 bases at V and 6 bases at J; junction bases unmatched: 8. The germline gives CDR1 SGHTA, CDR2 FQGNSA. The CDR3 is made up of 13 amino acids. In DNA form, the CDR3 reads TGTGCCAGCAGGTTTACGACGGGGGGCGAGCAGTACTTC. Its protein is CASRFTTGGEQYF.

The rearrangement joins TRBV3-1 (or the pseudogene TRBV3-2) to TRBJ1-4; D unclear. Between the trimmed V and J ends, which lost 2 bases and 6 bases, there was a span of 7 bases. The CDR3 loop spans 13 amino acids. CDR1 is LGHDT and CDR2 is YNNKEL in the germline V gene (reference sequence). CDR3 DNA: TGTGCCAGCAGCCAACTGCGCGATGAAAAACTGTTTTTT. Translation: CASSQLRDEKLFF.

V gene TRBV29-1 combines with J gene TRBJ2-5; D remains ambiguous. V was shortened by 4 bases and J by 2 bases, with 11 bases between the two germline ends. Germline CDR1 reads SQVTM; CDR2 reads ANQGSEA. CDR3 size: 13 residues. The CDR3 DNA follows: TGCAGCGTTGGAGGATGGGGACAAGAGACCCAGTACTTC. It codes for CSVGGWGQETQYF.

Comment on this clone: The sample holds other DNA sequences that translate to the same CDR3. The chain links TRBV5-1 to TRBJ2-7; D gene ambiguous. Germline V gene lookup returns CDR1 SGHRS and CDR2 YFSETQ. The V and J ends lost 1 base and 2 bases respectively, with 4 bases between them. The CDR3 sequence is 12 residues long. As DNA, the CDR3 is TGCGCCAGCAGCTTGACCACCTACGAGCAGTACTTC. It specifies CASSLTTYEQYF.

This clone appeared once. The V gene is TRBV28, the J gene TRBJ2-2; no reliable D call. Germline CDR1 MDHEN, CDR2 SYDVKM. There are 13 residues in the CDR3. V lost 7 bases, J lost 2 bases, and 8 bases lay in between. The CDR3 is CASTVSNTGELFF. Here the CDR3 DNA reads TGTGCCAGCACGGTCTCCAACACCGGGGAGCTGTTTTTT.

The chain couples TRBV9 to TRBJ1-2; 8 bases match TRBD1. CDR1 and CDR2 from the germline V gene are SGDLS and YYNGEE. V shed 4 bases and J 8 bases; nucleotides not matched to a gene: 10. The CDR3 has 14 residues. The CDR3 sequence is CASSLGTGAHGYTF. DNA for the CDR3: TGTGCCAGCAGCCTCGGGACAGGTGCACACGGCTACACCTTC.

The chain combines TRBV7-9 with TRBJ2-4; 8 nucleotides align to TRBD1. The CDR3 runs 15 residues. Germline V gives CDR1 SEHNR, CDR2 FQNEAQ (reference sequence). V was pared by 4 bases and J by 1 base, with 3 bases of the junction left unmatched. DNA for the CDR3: TGTGCCAGCAGCTCCTGGACAGGGGCCAAAAACATTCAGTACTTC. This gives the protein CASSSWTGAKNIQYF.

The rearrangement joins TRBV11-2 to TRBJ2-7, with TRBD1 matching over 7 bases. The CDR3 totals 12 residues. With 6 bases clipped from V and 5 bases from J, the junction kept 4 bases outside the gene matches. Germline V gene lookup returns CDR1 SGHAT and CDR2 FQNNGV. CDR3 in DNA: TGTGCCAGCAGGACAGGGATCGACGAGCAGTACTTC. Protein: CASRTGIDEQYF.

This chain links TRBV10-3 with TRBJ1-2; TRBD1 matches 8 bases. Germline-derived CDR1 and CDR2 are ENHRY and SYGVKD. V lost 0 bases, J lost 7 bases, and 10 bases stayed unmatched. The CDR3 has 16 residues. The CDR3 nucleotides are TGTGCCATCAGTGAGTCTTCCAGGGGGCAAGTGAGTGGCTACACCTTC. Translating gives CAISESSRGQVSGYTF.

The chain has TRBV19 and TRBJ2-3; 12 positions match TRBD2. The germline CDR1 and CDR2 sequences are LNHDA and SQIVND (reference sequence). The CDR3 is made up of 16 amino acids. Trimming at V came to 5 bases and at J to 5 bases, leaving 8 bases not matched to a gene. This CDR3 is CASSARLAGVEDTQYF. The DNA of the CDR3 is TGTGCCAGTAGTGCTCGACTAGCGGGAGTTGAAGATACGCAGTATTTT.

The CDR3 DNA reads as TGTGCCAGCAGCTTGGTCGGGGGTACTAATGAAAAACTGTTTTTT. Translating gives CASSLVGGTNEKLFF. The chain couples TRBV5-6 to TRBJ1-4; D is possibly TRBD1 (5 bases). CDR1 is SGHDT, CDR2 YYEEEE, per germline. The V end lost 0 bases, the J end lost 2 bases, and 8 bases lay between the germline ends. The CDR3 runs to 15 residues.

The CDR3 region is CASSAYGLVNEQFF. The DNA for the CDR3 is TGTGCCAGCAGTGCATACGGACTAGTCAATGAGCAGTTCTTC. J is TRBJ2-1 and V is TRBV6-6; 7 bases fit TRBD2. The germline gives CDR1 MNHNY, CDR2 SVGAGI (reference sequence). This CDR3 contains 14 residues. Trimming took 5 bases from V and 6 from J; bases not matched to a gene: 7.

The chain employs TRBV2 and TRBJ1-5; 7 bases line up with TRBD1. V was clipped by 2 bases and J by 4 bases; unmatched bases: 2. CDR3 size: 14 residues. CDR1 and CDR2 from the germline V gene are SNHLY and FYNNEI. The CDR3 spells CASSEQQGNQPQHF. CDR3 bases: TGTGCCAGCAGTGAACAACAGGGGAATCAGCCCCAGCATTTT.

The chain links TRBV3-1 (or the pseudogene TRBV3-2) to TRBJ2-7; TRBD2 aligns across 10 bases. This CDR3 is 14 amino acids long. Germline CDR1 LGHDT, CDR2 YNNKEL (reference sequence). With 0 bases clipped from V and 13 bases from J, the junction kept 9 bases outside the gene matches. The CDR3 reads CASSQDLIAGGPYF. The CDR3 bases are TGTGCCAGCAGCCAAGATCTAATAGCGGGAGGTCCTTACTTC.